Listed here are 26 T cell receptor beta chains from one sample, sequenced in a study of cytomegalovirus exposure and HLA in healthy donors. PCR primers comprised 60 Vbeta and 13 Jbeta primers. Profiled with immunoSEQ multiplex PCR; TCRdb holds only in-frame clones, not every one. The table includes about 140,000 clones, roughly 70% detected once. The sample consisted of PBMCs. Every receptor here comes from a human donor in good health.

This sequence joins TRBV6-5 and TRBJ2-7; 13 nucleotides align to TRBD2. V was pared by 6 bases and J by 5 bases, with 7 bases of the junction left unmatched. From germline, CDR1 is MNHEY and CDR2 SVGAGI. This CDR3 has 15 residues. CDR3 in amino acids: CASSKLGLAGDEQYF. DNA of the CDR3: TGTGCCAGCAGCAAACTTGGACTAGCGGGAGACGAGCAGTACTTC.

The chain recombines TRBV15 with TRBJ2-5, with 11 bases aligning to TRBD1. This CDR3 is built from 17 residues. With 2 bases clipped from V and 4 bases from J, the junction kept 9 bases outside the gene matches. Germline V gene lookup returns CDR1 LNHNV and CDR2 YYDKDF (reference sequence). The CDR3 protein is CATSRRGSDRGLETQYF. Written as DNA, the CDR3 is TGTGCCACCAGCAGAAGGGGGTCGGACAGGGGGCTAGAGACCCAGTACTTC.

The chain has TRBV5-1 and TRBJ2-7, with 11 nucleotides matching TRBD2. The ends lost 4 bases at V and 7 bases at J; junction bases unmatched: 13. Germline lookup yields CDR1 SGHRS and CDR2 YFSETQ. CDR3 size: 16 residues. The CDR3 sequence: CASSLTRTSGPGEQYF. In nucleotides, the CDR3 is TGCGCCAGCAGCCTGACACGGACTAGCGGGCCCGGGGAGCAGTACTTC.

This clone was picked up a small number of times. This chain joins TRBV13 and TRBJ2-3; possibly TRBD2 for D (5 bases). The CDR3 is 13 amino acids. V lost 6 bases and J lost 0, with 7 bases in between. CDR1 PRHDT and CDR2 FYEKMQ come from the germline V gene (reference sequence). The CDR3 loop is CASREVSTDTQYF. Here the CDR3 DNA reads TGTGCCAGCAGGGAGGTCAGCACAGATACGCAGTATTTT.

The V call is TRBV11-2, the J call TRBJ2-3; 9 bases align to TRBD2. The CDR3 is made up of 15 amino acids. Trimming removed 3 bases from V and 4 bases from J; junction bases left unmatched: 5. Germline V gives CDR1 SGHAT, CDR2 FQNNGV. The CDR3 DNA is TGTGCCAGCAGCTTTAGCGGGAGATTCGCAGATACGCAGTATTTT. It codes for CASSFSGRFADTQYF.

This chain uses TRBV5-1 with TRBJ2-2; a possible D gene is TRBD2 (6 bases). The germline V and J ends were trimmed by 2 bases and 3 bases, with 11 bases remaining between them. Germline CDR1 and CDR2: SGHRS and YFSETQ. This CDR3 has 15 residues. The CDR3 DNA follows: TGCGCCAGCAGCTTCCAGGGAGGTGACACCGGGGAGCTGTTTTTT. Protein product: CASSFQGGDTGELFF.

The table lists this clone with a few counts. The chain recombines TRBV9 with TRBJ1-5; possible D gene TRBD1, 6 bases. V dropped 3 bases and J dropped 5 bases, with 12 bases sitting between them. This CDR3 spans 14 amino acids. Germline V lookup: CDR1 SGDLS, CDR2 YYNGEE. The CDR3 bases are TGTGCCAGCAGCGGACACAGGGTAGATCAGCCCCAGCATTTT. Amino acids: CASSGHRVDQPQHF.

This clone appeared a single time. The CDR3: CASSAKTVRGSQETQYF. The CDR3 bases are TGTGCCAGCAGCGCTAAAACCGTCCGAGGAAGCCAAGAGACCCAGTACTTC. V and J are TRBV11-2 and TRBJ2-5; D gene uncertain. Germline CDR1 SGHAT, CDR2 FQNNGV. The CDR3 extends over 17 amino acids. V was trimmed by 5 bases and J by 1 base, leaving 20 bases between them.

The chain combines TRBV11-3 with TRBJ1-1; D may be TRBD1 (5 bases). Germline V gene data show CDR1 as SGHNT and CDR2 as YENEEA. This CDR3 comprises 11 residues. The V and J ends lost 5 bases and 8 bases respectively, with 9 bases between them. In nucleotides, the CDR3 is TGTGCCAGCAGCCGGGGGAGAGAAGCTTTCTTT. It codes for CASSRGREAFF.

This clone has just a few counts. V gene TRBV6-5 combines with J gene TRBJ2-5; no definite D call. CDR1 MNHEY and CDR2 SVGAGI come from the germline V gene. CDR3 length: 12 residues. V was pared by 9 bases and J by 0 bases, with 8 bases between. CDR3 protein: CASLSNQETQYF. CDR3 DNA: TGTGCCAGTCTATCCAACCAAGAGACCCAGTACTTC.

This chain links TRBV18 with TRBJ2-7; a weak D match, TRBD1 (6 bases). Germline assignment: CDR1 KGHSH and CDR2 LQKENI. This CDR3 is built from 18 residues. V lost 1 base to trimming and J lost 0 bases, with 19 bases between them. CDR3 region: CASSPQSSRQAHSYEQYF. CDR3 sequence (DNA): TGTGCCAGCTCACCACAATCCTCACGACAGGCCCACTCCTACGAGCAGTACTTC.

This sequence joins TRBV2 and TRBJ2-1, with TRBD2 matching over 11 bases. CDR3 length: 15 amino acids. J lost 9 bases, V lost 3 bases, and 7 bases had no gene match. The germline CDR1 and CDR2 sequences are SNHLY and FYNNEI. The chain's CDR3 is CASSEGLAEGVEQFF. CDR3 in DNA: TGTGCCAGCAGTGAGGGACTAGCGGAGGGGGTTGAGCAGTTCTTC.

The chain carries TRBV7-6 and TRBJ2-7; a weak D match, TRBD1 (5 bases). The CDR3 is 13 amino acids. The V end was cut by 5 bases, the J end by 3 bases, with 11 bases between. The germline V gene encodes CDR1 SGHVS and CDR2 FNYEAQ. The CDR3 nucleotides read TGTGCCAGCAGCAAACAGGTCAACTACGAGCAGTACTTC. It is translated as CASSKQVNYEQYF.

The rearrangement joins TRBV6-7 to TRBJ2-7; 7 bases match TRBD1. TRBV6-7 is marked as an open reading frame, function uncertain. The CDR3 length is 15 residues. Trimming cost V 2 bases and J 2 bases; bases outside gene matches: 6. This chain's CDR3 is CASSYPAQGAYEQYF. The CDR3, as DNA: TGTGCCAGCAGTTACCCCGCCCAGGGGGCCTACGAGCAGTACTTC.

The V and J genes are TRBV14 and TRBJ2-1, with a tentative D call TRBD2 (5 bases). Germline values: CDR1 SGHDN, CDR2 FVKESK. The V gene lost 5 bases and the J gene lost 8 bases, with 13 bases spanning the gap. This CDR3 region has 13 residues. The CDR3: CASSKLGSDEQFF. CDR3 DNA sequence: TGTGCCAGCAGCAAACTAGGGTCCGATGAGCAGTTCTTC.

This chain joins TRBV9 and TRBJ1-3; the D gene is possibly TRBD1 (5 bases). The CDR3 sequence is 13 residues long. Between the trimmed V and J ends, which lost 7 bases and 0 bases, there was a span of 8 bases. Germline CDR1 reads SGDLS; CDR2 reads YYNGEE. As DNA, the CDR3 is TGTGCCAGCCGACAGACCTCTGGAAACACCATATATTTT. This codes for CASRQTSGNTIYF.

This clone was seen only a few times. The chain uses TRBV7-3 and TRBJ2-7; the match to TRBD2 covers 10 bases. The CDR3 is made up of 15 amino acids. Germline lookup yields CDR1 SGHTA and CDR2 FQGTGA. The V segment lost 4 bases and the J segment 2 bases; nucleotides outside the gene matches: 5. CDR3 residues: CASSSGGTSAYEQYF. The CDR3 DNA reads TGTGCCAGCAGCTCAGGGGGGACTAGCGCCTACGAGCAGTACTTC. The whole variable domain, filled in from reference TRBV7-3 and TRBJ2-7, reads GAGVSQTPSNKVTEKGKYVELRCDPISGHTALYWYRQSLGQGPEFLIYFQGTGAADDSGLPNDRFFAVRPEGSVSTLKIQRTERGDSAVYLCASSSGGTSAYEQYFGPGTRLTVT.

V and J are TRBV9 and TRBJ1-4; TRBD1 is a possible D gene (5 bases). Germline CDR1 and CDR2: SGDLS and YYNGEE. Trimming shortened V by 2 bases and J by 2 bases, and 13 bases separated the two germline ends. The CDR3 consists of 16 residues. The CDR3 DNA sequence: TGTGCCAGCAGCGTTAGGGGAGGGGCGACTAATGAAAAACTGTTTTTT. Amino acids: CASSVRGGATNEKLFF.

This clone was detected only a few times. The genes are TRBV10-1 and TRBJ2-5; possibly TRBD2 for D (6 bases). Trimming pared 0 bases from V and 2 bases from J, leaving 10 bases between. There are 15 residues in the CDR3. Germline CDR1 reads WNHNN; CDR2 reads SYGVQD (reference sequence). The CDR3: CASSESLGTQETQYF. The CDR3, as DNA: TGCGCCAGCAGTGAGTCTCTTGGGACTCAAGAGACCCAGTACTTC.

The rearrangement uses TRBV19 and TRBJ2-3; 10 nucleotides line up with TRBD1. This CDR3 is built from 14 residues. Losses at the gene ends were 10 bases for V and 5 bases for J; bases not matched to a gene: 9. The germline gives CDR1 LNHDA, CDR2 SQIVND (reference sequence). CDR3 nucleotides: TGTGCCACTGGGCGACAGGGGGCCGGAGATACGCAGTATTTT. It codes for CATGRQGAGDTQYF.

V gene TRBV7-2 combines with J gene TRBJ2-3; D is possibly TRBD1 (5 bases). Trimming took 5 bases from V and 2 from J, leaving 20 bases between them. The CDR3 has 17 amino acids. Germline V CDR1 and CDR2: SGHTA, FQGNSA. CDR3 amino acids: CASSRPLVGAYTDTQYF. As DNA, the CDR3 is TGTGCCAGCAGCCGCCCCCTAGTTGGGGCCTACACAGATACGCAGTATTTT.

This clone has more than one count but fewer than ten. The genes are TRBV4-1 and TRBJ2-7; D may be TRBD1 (5 bases). This CDR3 has 17 amino acids. The ends were cut back, 3 bases at V and 1 base at J, with 19 bases in the middle. CDR1 is MGHRA and CDR2 is YSYEKL in the germline V gene. CDR3 in DNA: TGCGCCAGCAGCCACCCAGCCCTATCCCAGGGTTCCTACGAGCAGTACTTC. It yields the protein CASSHPALSQGSYEQYF.

J is TRBJ2-3 and V is TRBV27; maybe TRBD2 (6 bases). V was shortened by 4 bases and J by 2 bases, with 19 bases between the two germline ends. The length of the CDR3 is 17 residues. The germline CDR1 and CDR2 sequences are MNHEY and SMNVEV (reference sequence). The DNA of the CDR3 is TGTGCCAGCAGTTCAGTCCTAGCGCAACCCCTCACAGATACGCAGTATTTT. Its protein is CASSSVLAQPLTDTQYF.

There are a few counts of this clone. V is TRBV28 and J is TRBJ2-6; TRBD2 aligns across 8 bases. CDR3 length equals 18 residues. Germline lookup yields CDR1 MDHEN and CDR2 SYDVKM. V was clipped by 8 bases and J by 0 bases; unmatched bases: 12. CDR3 in amino acids: CASLEGGLAGSGANVLTF. DNA for the CDR3: TGTGCCAGCCTTGAGGGTGGACTAGCCGGCTCTGGGGCCAACGTCCTGACTTTC.

The chain joins TRBV7-9 to TRBJ2-7; 8 bases are shared with TRBD1. Looked up from germline, CDR1 is SEHNR and CDR2 is FQNEAQ (reference sequence). This CDR3 has 14 residues. Germline trimming cut 5 bases from V and 2 bases from J; bases unmatched to any gene: 5. The CDR3 bases are TGTGCCAGCAGCCCGACAGGGGACGCCTACGAGCAGTACTTC. This codes for CASSPTGDAYEQYF. Full variable domain (remainder filled in from reference TRBV7-9 and TRBJ2-7): DTGVSQNPRHKITKRGQNVTFRCDPISEHNRLYWYRQTLGQGPEFLTYFQNEAQLEKSRLLSDRFSAERPKGSFSTLEIQRTEQGDSAMYLCASSPTGDAYEQYFGPGTRLTVT.

This clone was counted between two and nine times. The chain uses TRBV18 and TRBJ2-2; the match to TRBD2 covers 11 bases. J gave up 6 bases and V 2 bases, and 5 bases lay outside the gene matches. This CDR3 spans 16 amino acids. Per germline, CDR1 KGHSH and CDR2 LQKENI. The CDR3 DNA is TGTGCCAGCTCACCAAATAGCGGGAGGGCCGCCGGGGAGCTGTTTTTT. Protein: CASSPNSGRAAGELFF.